This T cell receptor (beta chain) was identified in a study of cytomegalovirus exposure and HLA in healthy donors. General study points: Accurate HLA-A and HLA-B prediction from TCR beta sequences was reported for most subjects. A classifier reportedly called cytomegalovirus status with high sensitivity and specificity.

The PCR employed 60 Vbeta primers together with 13 Jbeta primers. Using immunoSEQ multiplex PCR, the repertoire was profiled, and TCRdb retains in-frame clones only, with some absent. Of about 91,000 clones listed, about two thirds are singletons. CDR1 is SGHNT, CDR2 YENEEA, per germline. Germline trimming cut 1 base from V and 0 bases from J; bases unmatched to any gene: 7. The CDR3 contains 19 residues. Worth noting for this clone: What it recognizes is unknown.

V usage is TRBV11-3 and J usage is TRBJ2-2; TRBD2 aligns across 11 bases. Specimen: PBMCs. The receptor was isolated from a human donor in good health. In nucleotides, the CDR3 is TGTGCCAGCAGCTTAGTGTCGCTAGCGGGGGGCCCGAACACCGGGGAGCTGTTTTTT. Encoded protein: CASSLVSLAGGPNTGELFF.